A single sample gave rise to the 20 T cell receptor beta chains below, sequenced in a study of blood T cell repertoires in COVID-19 (TCRdb year 2020). Libraries came from the immunoSEQ multiplex PCR assay. TCRdb took over this immuneACCESS table, retaining in-frame rearrangements with V and J assigned. Such tables are incomplete; in checked studies, under half of the missing clones stem from an unresolved V gene, and the remainder is unexplained. This sample has around 150,000 clones in its table, and over 75% of those were observed once. The ten largest make up about 3.2% of the sample. Sequencing was done on a sample of PBMCs or T cells enriched from blood (not recorded which). All receptors derive from a woman in her forties or fifties who had recovered from COVID-19.

The rearrangement links TRBV19 to TRBJ1-2, with 7 bases that match TRBD1. Germline CDR1 LNHDA, CDR2 SQIVND (reference sequence). V gave up 6 bases and J gave up 6 bases; unmatched junction bases: 10. This CDR3 is built from 14 residues. The CDR3 nucleotides read TGTGCCAGTAGAAGAAAAACAGGGGCGAATGGCTACACCTTC. Translating it yields CASRRKTGANGYTF.

This clone occurred once. The chain joins TRBV29-1 to TRBJ1-2; the D is unclear. There are 12 residues in the CDR3. Germline V gives CDR1 SQVTM, CDR2 ANQGSEA. V lost 1 base and J lost 0, with 3 bases in between. CDR3 region: CSVEAANYGYTF. CDR3 nucleotide sequence: TGCAGCGTTGAAGCAGCTAACTATGGCTACACCTTC.

In this sample, this clone turned up once. The chain is built from TRBV18 and TRBJ1-4; no definite D call. This CDR3 comprises 14 residues. The V end was cut by 1 base, the J end by 3 bases, with 6 bases between. Germline CDR1 reads KGHSH; CDR2 reads LQKENI. CDR3 coding DNA: TGTGCCAGCTCACCACGCCCAGCTAATGAAAAACTGTTTTTT. Protein product: CASSPRPANEKLFF.

The chain has TRBV6-5 and TRBJ2-7; 9 bases map to TRBD1. The length of the CDR3 is 14 residues. Germline CDR1 and CDR2: MNHEY and SVGAGI. V was clipped by 8 bases and J by 3 bases; unmatched bases: 8. The CDR3 DNA follows: TGTGCCAGCGGTACCTACAGGGGGCACTACGAGCAGTACTTC. Encoded protein: CASGTYRGHYEQYF.

V is TRBV20-1 and J is TRBJ2-5, with TRBD2 identical over 7 bases. CDR1 DFQATT and CDR2 SNEGSKA come from the germline V gene (reference sequence). The V and J ends lost 3 bases and 1 base, in that order; junction bases with no gene match: 8. The CDR3 loop spans 15 amino acids. The CDR3 sequence: CSASVAGGLQETQYF. CDR3 sequence (DNA): TGCAGTGCTAGTGTAGCGGGCGGCCTCCAAGAGACCCAGTACTTC.

The chain carries TRBV6-5 and TRBJ2-1, with 11 bases matching TRBD2. The germline V gene has CDR1 MNHEY and CDR2 SVGAGI. After removal of 1 base from V and 7 bases from J, the junction contained 6 bases not matched to a gene. The CDR3 spans 16 residues. The CDR3 DNA reads as TGTGCCAGCAGTTACTTGGGACTAGCGGCACGGAATGAGCAGTTCTTC. This sequence encodes CASSYLGLAARNEQFF.

This rearrangement joins TRBV5-1 to TRBJ1-6; the match to TRBD1 covers 8 bases. The CDR3 spans 15 residues. The germline V gene encodes CDR1 SGHRS and CDR2 YFSETQ. J gave up 10 bases and V 4 bases, and 10 bases lay outside the gene matches. The CDR3 DNA follows: TGCGCCAGCAGCCCGGGACAGGTGGTAGAATCACCCCTCCACTTT. This gives the protein CASSPGQVVESPLHF.

The chain links TRBV13 to TRBJ2-5, with a weak D call TRBD1 (5 bases). Germline lookup yields CDR1 PRHDT and CDR2 FYEKMQ (reference sequence). This CDR3 has 14 amino acids. Trimming cost V 5 bases and J 5 bases, with 15 bases left between them. In DNA form, the CDR3 reads TGTGCCAGCAGCCAAGCAGGGTCGCGGGAGACCCAGTACTTC. Its protein is CASSQAGSRETQYF.

This clone was seen only once. The chain couples TRBV29-1 to TRBJ2-5, with 7 nucleotides matching TRBD2. Trimming removed 5 bases from V and 5 bases from J; junction bases left unmatched: 8. The CDR3 is made up of 13 amino acids. Germline assignment: CDR1 SQVTM and CDR2 ANQGSEA. In nucleotides, the CDR3 is TGCAGCGTTCGGGACTACTTTGGGGAGACCCAGTACTTC. Its translation: CSVRDYFGETQYF.

V and J are TRBV10-3 and TRBJ2-3; 12 bases are a match to TRBD2. There are 17 residues in the CDR3. In germline, CDR1 is ENHRY, CDR2 SYGVKD. J lost 4 bases, V lost 4 bases, and 9 bases had no gene match. The CDR3 nucleotides read TGTGCCATCAGTGGGGGGGAGACTAGCGGGAGCGCAGATACGCAGTATTTT. Translating it yields CAISGGETSGSADTQYF.

The J gene is TRBJ2-5, the V gene TRBV5-1, with 7 nucleotides matching TRBD2. The germline V gene encodes CDR1 SGHRS and CDR2 YFSETQ. The V and J ends lost 9 bases and 3 bases, in that order; junction bases with no gene match: 8. CDR3 size: 13 residues. The CDR3 loop is CATRGAGEETQYF. The CDR3 coding sequence is TGCGCCACCCGAGGGGCGGGAGAAGAGACCCAGTACTTC.

The chain links TRBV13 to TRBJ1-4; D is unclear. Looked up from germline, CDR1 is PRHDT and CDR2 is FYEKMQ (reference sequence). This CDR3 has 14 amino acids. Trimming took 5 bases from V and 8 from J, leaving 15 bases between them. CDR3 in amino acids: CASSPAERREKLFF. The DNA of the CDR3 is TGTGCCAGCAGCCCCGCTGAGAGGAGAGAAAAACTGTTTTTT.

Turning to this clone: This sample includes further DNA sequences coding for the same CDR3. Written as DNA, the CDR3 is TGTGCCAGCAGTCCGAGCGGGAGCTCCTACAATGAGCAGTTCTTC. Encoded protein: CASSPSGSSYNEQFF. This chain joins TRBV28 and TRBJ2-1, with 8 nucleotides matching TRBD2. Unmatched junction bases numbered 3, after V lost 5 bases and J lost 0 bases. The CDR3 spans 15 residues. Germline assignment: CDR1 MDHEN and CDR2 SYDVKM.

The chain carries TRBV10-3 and TRBJ2-1, with D maybe TRBD2 (6 bases). This CDR3 has 13 amino acids. CDR1 is ENHRY and CDR2 is SYGVKD in the germline V gene. Trimming stripped 2 bases from V and 6 bases from J, with 8 bases between. DNA of the CDR3: TGTGCCATCAGTGAGGGGACTCTCAATGAGCAGTTCTTC. Its translation: CAISEGTLNEQFF.

The V call is TRBV10-3, the J call TRBJ2-5; 8 bases are a match to TRBD2. V gave up 0 bases and J gave up 5 bases; unmatched junction bases: 11. The CDR3 totals 17 residues. Germline V gene data show CDR1 as ENHRY and CDR2 as SYGVKD. The CDR3 bases are TGTGCCATCAGTGAGTCGAGTAGCGGGAAGGCGAGGGAGACCCAGTACTTC. It yields the protein CAISESSSGKARETQYF.

The chain links TRBV7-3 to TRBJ1-6; the match to TRBD1 covers 7 bases. Germline CDR1 reads SGHTA; CDR2 reads FQGTGA. This CDR3 has 13 residues. V shed 3 bases and J 7 bases; nucleotides not matched to a gene: 0. CDR3 nucleotides: TGTGCCAGCAGCTTGACAGGGAATTCACCCCTCCACTTT. Its protein product is CASSLTGNSPLHF.

This chain connects TRBV18 to TRBJ2-7; 7 bases are shared with TRBD1. With 6 bases clipped from V and 0 bases from J, the junction kept 8 bases outside the gene matches. CDR1 and CDR2 (germline): KGHSH, LQKENI. The CDR3 is made up of 15 amino acids. As DNA, the CDR3 is TGTGCCAGCTCTCCCGGGACAGTGAGCTCCTACGAGCAGTACTTC. This encodes CASSPGTVSSYEQYF. Full variable domain (outside the CDR3, taken from reference TRBV18 and TRBJ2-7): NAGVMQNPRHLVRRRGQEARLRCSPMKGHSHVYWYRQLPEEGLKFMVYLQKENIIDESGMPKERFSAEFPKEGPSILRIQQVVRGDSAAYFCASSPGTVSSYEQYFGPGTRLTVT.

The J gene is TRBJ1-5, the V gene TRBV10-3; the D gene is possibly TRBD1 (5 bases). CDR3 length: 17 residues. CDR1 and CDR2 (germline): ENHRY, SYGVKD. Trimming pared 3 bases from V and 4 bases from J, leaving 19 bases between. CDR3 region: CAISEGGAGGLNQPQHF. CDR3 sequence (DNA): TGTGCCATCAGTGAAGGAGGGGCCGGGGGTTTAAATCAGCCCCAGCATTTT.

The chain is built from TRBV19 and TRBJ1-5; D gene ambiguous. The V gene lost 2 bases and the J gene lost 0 bases, with 8 bases spanning the gap. CDR1 and CDR2 (germline): LNHDA, SQIVND (reference sequence). This CDR3 region has 15 residues. CDR3 protein: CASSIWRDSNQPQHF. CDR3 DNA sequence: TGTGCCAGTAGTATATGGAGGGATAGCAATCAGCCCCAGCATTTT. The full variable domain, with the rest looked up from reference TRBV19 and TRBJ1-5, is DGGITQSPKYLFRKEGQNVTLSCEQNLNHDAMYWYRQDPGQGLRLIYYSQIVNDFQKGDIAEGYSVSREKKESFPLTVTSAQKNPTAFYLCASSIWRDSNQPQHFGDGTRLSIL.

The V call is TRBV7-9, the J call TRBJ1-4, with D tentatively TRBD1 (6 bases). The CDR3 loop spans 14 amino acids. CDR1 is SEHNR, CDR2 FQNEAQ, per germline (reference sequence). Trimming took 5 bases from V and 3 from J, leaving 10 bases between them. The DNA for the CDR3 is TGTGCCAGCAGCCCAACAGGGCCTAATGAAAAACTGTTTTTT. Translated, it gives CASSPTGPNEKLFF.